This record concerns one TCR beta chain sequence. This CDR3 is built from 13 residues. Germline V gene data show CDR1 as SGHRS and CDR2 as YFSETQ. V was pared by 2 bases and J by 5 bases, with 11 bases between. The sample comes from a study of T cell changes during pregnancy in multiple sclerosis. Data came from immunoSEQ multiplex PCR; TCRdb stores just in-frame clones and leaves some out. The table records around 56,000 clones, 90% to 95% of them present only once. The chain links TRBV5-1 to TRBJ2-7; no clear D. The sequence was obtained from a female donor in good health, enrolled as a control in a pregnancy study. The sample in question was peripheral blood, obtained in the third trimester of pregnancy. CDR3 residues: CASSFGSFNEQYF. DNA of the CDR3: TGCGCCAGCAGCTTCGGGTCATTTAACGAGCAGTACTTC.